These 23 T cell receptor beta chains were sequenced from one sample in a study of post-analysis software for immune sequencing data. The antigens for these receptors are not known. Broader study findings: About 5 TRBV segments were more frequent in patients than controls; TRBV5-6, TRBV5-1 and TRBV20-1 belonged to this group.

Included in the TCR beta cDNA libraries were unique molecular identifiers. TCRdb ran MiXCR on the PCR reads and lists one entry per CDR3 protein. The sample yields 150,000 to 200,000 distinct CDR3 sequences, approximately 28% seen once. The sequenced material came from blood. The receptors shown here come from a girl aged 10 to 17 with multiple sclerosis.

This clonotype was found many times. The CDR3, as DNA: TGCAGTGCTAGAGATCACCAGGACATTACTTATGGCTACACCTTC. Translated: CSARDHQDITYGYTF. The chain combines TRBV20-1 with TRBJ1-2, with a possible D match to TRBD1 (5 bases). This CDR3 spans 15 amino acids. The V end lost 0 bases, the J end lost 5 bases, and 16 bases lay between the germline ends. Germline-derived CDR1 and CDR2 are DFQATT and SNEGSKA (reference sequence).

This clonotype appeared many times. The chain employs TRBV10-3 and TRBJ2-4; possibly TRBD2 for D (5 bases). The V end was cut by 2 bases, the J end by 1 base, with 15 bases between. The CDR3 is 17 residues long. Germline lookup yields CDR1 ENHRY and CDR2 SYGVKD. CDR3 in DNA: TGTGCCATCAGTGAGGGACCGGGGAATGACGCCAAAAACATTCAGTACTTC. It specifies CAISEGPGNDAKNIQYF.

V usage is TRBV20-1 and J usage is TRBJ1-5; D gene unclear. The CDR3 is 13 amino acids. Germline CDR1 and CDR2: DFQATT and SNEGSKA (reference sequence). The V gene lost 2 bases and the J gene lost 0 bases, with 5 bases spanning the gap. The CDR3 nucleotides read TGCAGTGCTAGACAACCTAGCAATCAGCCCCAGCATTTT. Translating gives CSARQPSNQPQHF.

A note on this clonotype: A read error may be the cause here, since a much bigger clone is one base away. The chain joins TRBV10-3 to TRBJ1-2; the match to TRBD1 covers 7 bases. CDR3 length: 15 residues. Germline loops: CDR1 ENHRY, CDR2 SYGVKD. The V segment lost 7 bases and the J segment 3 bases; nucleotides outside the gene matches: 11. The CDR3 DNA is TGTGCCATCAAAGGGGAGGGGGCTGCTTACTATGGCTACACCTTC. Its protein product is CAIKGEGAAYYGYTF.

Ten or more counts support this clonotype. The gene calls are TRBV29-1 and TRBJ1-2, with D possibly TRBD1 on 6 matching bases. V was clipped by 1 base and J by 6 bases, with 21 bases between them. The CDR3 contains 16 residues. The V gene's germline CDR1 is SQVTM and CDR2 ANQGSEA. The CDR3 here is CSVEVVRRTANDGYTF. The CDR3 DNA follows: TGCAGCGTTGAAGTTGTCAGGAGGACAGCAAATGATGGCTACACCTTC.

This clonotype was seen at least ten times. This sequence joins TRBV6-5 and TRBJ2-1; D might be TRBD2 (6 bases). This CDR3 is built from 16 residues. Germline CDR1 MNHEY, CDR2 SVGAGI. Trimming took off 0 bases at V and 4 bases at J, with 13 bases between the two ends. The CDR3 sequence: CASSYSYSGLYNEQFF. The DNA of the CDR3 is TGTGCCAGCAGTTACTCCTACAGCGGGTTATACAATGAGCAGTTCTTC.

The sample holds a few counts of this clonotype. This chain connects TRBV28 to TRBJ1-2; 8 bases align to TRBD1. Germline V gene data show CDR1 as MDHEN and CDR2 as SYDVKM. The CDR3 spans 14 residues. The V and J ends lost 6 bases and 2 bases, in that order; junction bases with no gene match: 5. The CDR3 sequence: CASSPTGENYGYTF. DNA for the CDR3: TGTGCCAGCAGCCCGACAGGGGAAAACTATGGCTACACCTTC.

This clonotype was observed a handful of times. The gene calls are TRBV20-1 and TRBJ2-7, with 7 bases fitting TRBD2. The CDR3 spans 15 residues. The germline gives CDR1 DFQATT, CDR2 SNEGSKA (reference sequence). The J segment lost 1 base and the V segment lost 6 bases, leaving 12 bases of the junction unmatched. The CDR3 DNA reads TGCAGTGCAAGCCCGAGCGGGATTGGGTCCTACGAGCAGTACTTC. Amino acids: CSASPSGIGSYEQYF.

This clonotype appeared many times. The rearrangement joins TRBV12-3 or TRBV12-4 to TRBJ2-1, with 8 positions matching TRBD1. J lost 8 bases, V lost 6 bases, and 12 bases had no gene match. The length of the CDR3 is 15 residues. The CDR3 sequence: CASSLPGQGIDEQFF. Written as DNA, the CDR3 is TGTGCCAGCAGCCTACCCGGACAGGGAATCGATGAGCAGTTCTTC.

To note about this clonotype: One junction end disagrees with the germline gene, perhaps due to a read error. The V gene is TRBV24-1, the J gene TRBJ2-2; tentative D call: TRBD1 (5 bases). This CDR3 is 12 amino acids long. The germline gives CDR1 KGHDR, CDR2 SFDVKD. DNA for the CDR3: TGTGCCGCCAGGGATTTGAGCGGGGAGCTGTTTTTT. It translates to CAARDLSGELFF.

This clonotype was counted many times. The chain has TRBV29-1 and TRBJ2-7; TRBD1 agrees at 8 bases. CDR3 length equals 13 residues. CDR1 is SQVTM, CDR2 ANQGSEA, per germline. With V trimmed by 7 bases and J by 0 bases, 5 bases remained unmatched. In DNA form, the CDR3 reads TGCAGCGCGTGGACAGGGAACTCCTACGAGCAGTACTTC. It specifies CSAWTGNSYEQYF.

J is TRBJ1-1 and V is TRBV29-1, with D possibly being TRBD1 (5 bases). Germline V gene lookup returns CDR1 SQVTM and CDR2 ANQGSEA. The CDR3 sequence is 14 residues long. V was cut by 3 bases and J by 3 bases, with 14 bases left in between. In DNA form, the CDR3 reads TGCAGCGTTGATACGGGGGGAGGGGACACTGAAGCTTTCTTT. It is translated as CSVDTGGGDTEAFF.

Comment on this clonotype: It may be a read error: a sequence one base away is much more abundant. The V call is TRBV7-2, the J call TRBJ2-1, with 10 bases identical to TRBD2. J was trimmed by 3 bases and V by 5 bases; bases with no gene match: 10. The CDR3 is made up of 17 amino acids. Germline loops: CDR1 SGHTA, CDR2 FQGNSA. CDR3 amino acids: CASSQRSGRALYNEQFF. The CDR3 coding sequence is TGTGCCAGCAGCCAAAGGAGCGGGAGGGCCCTCTACAATGAGCAGTTCTTC.

This chain uses TRBV7-8 with TRBJ2-7, with D perhaps matching TRBD1 (6 bases). Trimming pared 2 bases from V and 0 bases from J, leaving 8 bases between. CDR3 length equals 14 residues. Per the germline V gene, CDR1 is SGHVS and CDR2 is FQNEAQ. The CDR3 DNA sequence: TGTGCCAGCAGCTTACGGGACACCTCCTACGAGCAGTACTTC. Translated, it gives CASSLRDTSYEQYF. Looking up the rest from reference TRBV7-8 and TRBJ2-7 gives the full variable domain: GAGVSQSPRYKVAKRGQDVALRCDPISGHVSLFWYQQALGQGPEFLTYFQNEAQLDKSGLPSDRFFAERPEGSVSTLKIQRTQQEDSAVYLCASSLRDTSYEQYFGPGTRLTVT.

In the case of this clonotype: This sequence may be a read error, since a much larger clone differs from it by one base. This rearrangement joins TRBV28 to TRBJ2-3; TRBD1 might be the D (6 bases). Trimming stripped 8 bases from V and 5 bases from J, with 11 bases between. The CDR3 has 12 residues. Germline V gives CDR1 MDHEN, CDR2 SYDVKM. The CDR3 DNA follows: TGTGCCAGCGACAGGATGGGAGATACGCAGTATTTT. This encodes CASDRMGDTQYF. Combining the CDR3 with reference TRBV28 and TRBJ2-3 gives the whole variable domain DVKVTQSSRYLVKRTGEKVFLECVQDMDHENMFWYRQDPGLGLRLIYFSYDVKMKEKGDIPEGYSVSREKKERFSLILESASTNQTSMYLCASDRMGDTQYFGPGTRLTVL.

Points on this clonotype: A much more abundant neighbour one base away suggests this may be a read error. The CDR3 does not close with the conserved phenylalanine or tryptophan, likely indicating a read error. The chain couples TRBV12-3 or TRBV12-4 to TRBJ2-3, with 8 bases lining up with TRBD2. J was trimmed by 1 base and V by 5 bases; bases with no gene match: 8. The CDR3 has 16 amino acids. This CDR3 reads CASSTSAGDGTDTQYS. Here the CDR3 DNA reads TGTGCCAGCAGTACCTCAGCGGGAGACGGCACAGATACGCAGTATTCT.

About this clonotype: Since a much larger clone is just one base distant, this may be a read error. The chain combines TRBV20-1 with TRBJ2-7; 7 bases are shared with TRBD2. V shed 0 bases, J shed 6 bases, and the junction held 11 bases outside the gene matches. The CDR3 length is 15 residues. Germline V CDR1 and CDR2: DFQATT, SNEGSKA (reference sequence). CDR3 protein: CSARDTGGRRGEQYF. CDR3 in DNA: TGCAGTGCTAGAGATACTGGCGGGAGACGGGGCGAGCAGTACTTC.

The genes are TRBV20-1 and TRBJ1-5; D gene unclear. V lost 3 bases and J lost 2, with 14 bases in between. CDR3 size: 15 residues. Germline CDR1 and CDR2: DFQATT and SNEGSKA (reference sequence). This CDR3 reads CSASYGRYGNQPQHF. CDR3 DNA: TGCAGTGCTAGTTACGGGAGGTATGGCAATCAGCCCCAGCATTTT.

The J gene is TRBJ2-1, the V gene TRBV28; D possibly matches TRBD1 or TRBD2 (5 bases each). Near its end, the DNA agrees better with TRBJ2-7, so the J call may be wrong. Germline CDR1 reads MDHEN; CDR2 reads SYDVKM. CDR3 size: 14 residues. CDR3 in DNA: TGTGCCAGCAGCTGGGGGACGGCTTACAATGAGCAGTACTTC. This gives the protein CASSWGTAYNEQYF.

This clonotype was seen repeatedly, ten times or more. V gene TRBV5-1 combines with J gene TRBJ2-1; 8 positions match TRBD2. V lost 1 base, J lost 4 bases, and 7 bases stayed unmatched. CDR1 is SGHRS, CDR2 YFSETQ, per germline. CDR3 length: 16 amino acids. CDR3 protein: CASSLLSTSGYNEQFF. Here the CDR3 DNA reads TGCGCCAGCAGCTTGTTGAGTACTAGCGGTTACAATGAGCAGTTCTTC.

This clonotype was counted ten times or more. CDR3 protein: CAISVATKETQYF. The CDR3, as DNA: TGTGCCATCAGTGTTGCCACGAAAGAGACCCAGTACTTC. This rearrangement joins TRBV10-3 to TRBJ2-5, with D hard to call. This CDR3 comprises 13 residues. CDR1 ENHRY and CDR2 SYGVKD come from the germline V gene. Trimming took 4 bases from V and 3 from J, leaving 9 bases between them.

The chain couples TRBV7-9 to TRBJ2-7; 8 positions match TRBD1. This CDR3 has 13 residues. Per the germline V gene, CDR1 is SEHNR and CDR2 is FQNEAQ (reference sequence). V was pared by 5 bases and J by 6 bases, with 6 bases of the junction left unmatched. CDR3: CASSPGQGTEQYF. CDR3 DNA: TGTGCCAGCAGCCCTGGACAGGGCACCGAGCAGTACTTC. Full variable domain (rest looked up from reference TRBV7-9 and TRBJ2-7): DTGVSQNPRHKITKRGQNVTFRCDPISEHNRLYWYRQTLGQGPEFLTYFQNEAQLEKSRLLSDRFSAERPKGSFSTLEIQRTEQGDSAMYLCASSPGQGTEQYFGPGTRLTVT.

In its sample, this clonotype was seen once. The junction departs from germline at one end; a sequencing error may be responsible. The V and J genes are TRBV2 and TRBJ1-2, with unresolved D. This CDR3 contains 12 residues. In germline, CDR1 is SNHLY, CDR2 FYNNEI. The CDR3 reads CASTRSSYGCTF. The CDR3, as DNA: TGTGCCAGCACCAGGTCCTCCTATGGCTGCACCTTC. Full variable domain (outside the CDR3, taken from reference TRBV2 and TRBJ1-2): EPEVTQTPSHQVTQMGQEVILRCVPISNHLYFYWYRQILGQKVEFLVSFYNNEISEKSEIFDDQFSVERPDGSNFTLKIRSTKLEDSAMYFCASTRSSYGCTFGSGTRLTVV.